The T cell receptor (beta chain) under discussion was sequenced for a study of shared clonotypes between healthy human individuals. Overall study results and limits: Generation probability values for non-shared clonotypes were lower than those for clonotypes shared by all four donors. Inspection by rarefaction showed sorted-subset sequencing to be incomplete despite large depth.

Concerning this clone itself: Its target is not known.

Every immunoSEQ plate was one replicate of a subset's evenly spread DNA. Libraries were prepared by immunoSEQ multiplex PCR; TCRdb keeps only in-frame clonotypes and omits some of them. The sample consists of about 1 million clones, around 76% of them appearing once. V lost 4 bases and J lost 0, with 12 bases in between. The CDR3 totals 15 residues. Germline V gives CDR1 LNHDA, CDR2 SQIVND (reference sequence). V is TRBV19 and J is TRBJ1-2; D ambiguous. What was sequenced was memory CD4+ T cells sorted from blood. Indicated subset: CD45RA-negative fraction. The TCR comes from a young man in good health. The CDR3 nucleotides read TGTGCCAGTAGTACCGTGGGATCCTCTAACTATGGCTACACCTTC. This gives the protein CASSTVGSSNYGYTF.